The source of this TCR beta chain is a study of CD8+ T cells in alopecia areata. Study-level findings and limits: For lesional scalp, especially alopecia totalis/universalis, clonality was higher than in normal scalp.

Following RNA extraction, reverse transcription yielded cDNA that acted as the sequencing template. The assay was immunoSEQ multiplex PCR, and TCRdb's table has in-frame clones only and misses some. The sample has 140,000 to 150,000 clones, less than 65% seen once; the top ten hold less than 40%. The V end was cut by 1 base, the J end by 0 bases, with 12 bases between. CDR1 and CDR2 (germline): MGHDK, SYGVNS. The CDR3 totals 16 residues. PBMCs provided sorted CD4+ and CD8+ T cells. Worth noting for this clone: Its antigen is not identified.

The source is a human donor in good health. Material for sequencing was CD8+ T cells sorted from blood. This chain links TRBV25-1 with TRBJ1-2, with D possibly TRBD1 on 5 matching bases. CDR3 loop: CASSELRGDANYGYTF. CDR3 in DNA: TGTGCCAGCAGTGAATTGAGGGGAGATGCTAACTATGGCTACACCTTC.